These 23 T cell receptor beta chains share one sample of origin, sequenced in a study of PD-L1 blockade in urothelial cancer (dated by TCRdb to 2016 to 2017). Library construction relied on the immunoSEQ multiplex PCR assay. TCRdb obtained this table from immuneACCESS and retained in-frame rearrangements with V and J assigned. These tables miss some clones; where compared with another copy, unresolved V genes account for less than half of the shortfall, and the remainder is unexplained. The sample table shows approximately 40,000 clones, and approximately 86% are seen once. Together, the top ten hold roughly a quarter of the sample. Read against the paper, the sample's time point label means: peripheral blood 6 weeks after treatment start. Material: PBMCs, obtained around atezolizumab (anti-PD-L1) treatment. These receptors all stem from a man between 60 and 75 years old with urothelial cancer.

The chain is built from TRBV14 and TRBJ2-2; D gene unclear. This CDR3 is 16 amino acids long. Germline-derived CDR1 and CDR2 are SGHDN and FVKESK. Trimming pared 4 bases from V and 3 bases from J, leaving 15 bases between. The CDR3 sequence is CASSPIVYGYTGELFF. The CDR3 nucleotides read TGTGCCAGCAGCCCCATAGTATACGGGTACACCGGGGAGCTGTTTTTT.

The chain has TRBV9 and TRBJ2-3, with 7 bases matching TRBD2. V shed 1 base, J shed 1 base, and the junction held 3 bases outside the gene matches. The germline CDR1 and CDR2 sequences are SGDLS and YYNGEE. This CDR3 region has 15 residues. CDR3 in DNA: TGTGCCAGCAGCGTAATCGCGGGGGGCACAGATACGCAGTATTTT. Protein sequence: CASSVIAGGTDTQYF.

The chain recombines TRBV6-6 with TRBJ1-2, with D uncertain. V lost 6 bases to trimming and J lost 8 bases, with 25 bases between them. CDR1 and CDR2 from the germline V gene are MNHNY and SVGAGI (reference sequence). The CDR3 runs 16 residues. CDR3 sequence (DNA): TGTGCCAGCAGCAAGGACCTTAACGGAGGGTATCTGGGCTACACCTTC. This codes for CASSKDLNGGYLGYTF.

This rearrangement joins TRBV5-1 to TRBJ2-5; 11 bases map to TRBD1. The length of the CDR3 is 15 residues. J was trimmed by 4 bases and V by 3 bases; bases with no gene match: 5. Per germline, CDR1 SGHRS and CDR2 YFSETQ. The DNA of the CDR3 is TGCGCCAGCAGCTACGGACAGGGGGCAACAGAGACCCAGTACTTC. Protein sequence: CASSYGQGATETQYF.

The chain is built from TRBV7-9 and TRBJ1-5, with 7 bases aligning to TRBD1. Germline-derived CDR1 and CDR2 are SEHNR and FQNEAQ (reference sequence). Trimming took 4 bases from V and 7 from J; bases not matched to a gene: 4. The CDR3 length is 13 residues. Here the CDR3 DNA reads TGTGCCAGCAGCTACAGGGGATCGCAGCCCCAGCATTTT. This gives the protein CASSYRGSQPQHF.

This chain uses TRBV5-5 with TRBJ1-2, with TRBD1 matching over 7 bases. The CDR3 runs 14 residues. V was clipped by 4 bases and J by 3 bases; unmatched bases: 6. The germline V gene has CDR1 SGHKS and CDR2 YYEKEE (reference sequence). CDR3 in DNA: TGTGCCAGCAGCGAGGGACAGCGGGACTATGGCTACACCTTC. The encoded protein is CASSEGQRDYGYTF.

Points on this clone: The junction departs from the called germline gene at one end, perhaps through a read error. The V call is TRBV7-7, the J call TRBJ2-2; 8 positions match TRBD1. This CDR3 comprises 13 residues. Germline loops: CDR1 SSHAT, CDR2 FNYEAQ (reference sequence). The DNA for the CDR3 is TGTGCTAGCAGCCCACAGGGGGCCGGGGAGCTGTTTTTT. It encodes CASSPQGAGELFF.

The chain is built from TRBV7-8 and TRBJ2-2; D uncertain. The V gene lost 5 bases and the J gene lost 3 bases, with 7 bases spanning the gap. The CDR3 is 13 amino acids. Germline CDR1 reads SGHVS; CDR2 reads FQNEAQ. DNA for the CDR3: TGTGCCAGCAGCGTTATTGACACCGGGGAGCTGTTTTTT. As protein: CASSVIDTGELFF.

The rearrangement links TRBV4-2 to TRBJ2-1, with TRBD2 matching 13 bases. Germline CDR1 and CDR2: LGHNA and YNFKEQ. The length of the CDR3 is 17 residues. V was pared by 5 bases and J by 2 bases, with 6 bases of the junction left unmatched. CDR3 protein: CASSSRLAGGTYNEQFF. CDR3 DNA: TGTGCCAGCAGCTCCCGACTAGCGGGAGGTACCTACAATGAGCAGTTCTTC.

The chain is built from TRBV9 and TRBJ2-2, with TRBD2 as a possible D gene (5 bases). CDR3 length: 13 residues. Looked up from germline, CDR1 is SGDLS and CDR2 is YYNGEE. The V gene lost 1 base and the J gene lost 8 bases, with 9 bases spanning the gap. CDR3 DNA: TGTGCCAGCAGCGTAAACCCGGGGGGGGAGCTGTTTTTT. Translated: CASSVNPGGELFF.

This clone has a single count. The chain is built from TRBV27 and TRBJ2-2; the match to TRBD1 covers 8 bases. CDR1 and CDR2 (germline): MNHEY, SMNVEV (reference sequence). Losses at the gene ends were 6 bases for V and 6 bases for J; bases not matched to a gene: 3. This CDR3 is 13 amino acids long. CDR3 DNA: TGTGCCAGCAGCAAGACAGGGGCCGGGGAGCTGTTTTTT. Its translation is CASSKTGAGELFF.

V is TRBV19 and J is TRBJ1-5; tentative D call: TRBD1 (6 bases). The CDR3 runs 14 residues. Per germline, CDR1 LNHDA and CDR2 SQIVND (reference sequence). Trimming removed 4 bases at V and 7 bases at J, with 14 bases between. This CDR3 reads CASSKTGFEQPQHF. In DNA, the CDR3 is TGTGCCAGTAGTAAAACAGGGTTTGAGCAGCCCCAGCATTTT.

This clone was observed a few times. The chain carries TRBV5-1 and TRBJ2-2, with D uncertain. Germline CDR1 and CDR2: SGHRS and YFSETQ. The CDR3 sequence is 13 residues long. The V gene lost 3 bases and the J gene lost 4 bases, with 7 bases spanning the gap. The CDR3 reads CASSSTPTGELFF. CDR3 coding DNA: TGCGCCAGCAGCTCAACACCCACCGGGGAGCTGTTTTTT.

The V gene is TRBV27, the J gene TRBJ2-5; 10 nucleotides match TRBD1. The CDR3 runs to 17 residues. The V segment lost 5 bases and the J segment 5 bases; nucleotides outside the gene matches: 14. Germline lookup yields CDR1 MNHEY and CDR2 SMNVEV (reference sequence). The CDR3 DNA follows: TGTGCCAGCAGTAAAACCCGGACAGGGGGGAAGACGGAGACCCAGTACTTC. As protein: CASSKTRTGGKTETQYF.

V is TRBV4-1 and J is TRBJ2-5, with 7 nucleotides matching TRBD1. V shed 0 bases, J shed 4 bases, and the junction held 11 bases outside the gene matches. Germline V gene lookup returns CDR1 MGHRA and CDR2 YSYEKL. The CDR3 extends over 17 amino acids. The CDR3 DNA follows: TGCGCCAGCAGCCAAGAACTAAAACAGGGGCTCGCAGAGACCCAGTACTTC. Protein product: CASSQELKQGLAETQYF.

This clone was counted ten times or more. The V call is TRBV7-2, the J call TRBJ1-1, with 8 bases lining up with TRBD1. This CDR3 spans 15 amino acids. The ends lost 10 bases at V and 4 bases at J; junction bases unmatched: 14. The germline V gene encodes CDR1 SGHTA and CDR2 FQGNSA. CDR3 amino acids: CAIQPPTGASTEAFF. The CDR3 DNA follows: TGTGCCATCCAACCCCCGACAGGGGCGAGCACTGAAGCTTTCTTT.

The chain is built from TRBV6-1 and TRBJ1-3; a possible D gene is TRBD1 (5 bases). V was pared by 8 bases and J by 0 bases, with 11 bases between. There are 14 residues in the CDR3. Germline V gene sequence: CDR1 MNHNS, CDR2 SASEGT. This chain's CDR3 is CASHIDSSGNTIYF. The CDR3 DNA follows: TGTGCCAGCCATATAGACAGCTCTGGAAACACCATATATTTT.

The chain couples TRBV4-1 to TRBJ2-4; 16 positions match TRBD2. The germline CDR1 and CDR2 sequences are MGHRA and YSYEKL. This CDR3 has 18 residues. Trimming took 4 bases from V and 1 from J; bases not matched to a gene: 4. The CDR3 reads CASSPGTSGGVAKNIQYF. The CDR3 DNA reads as TGCGCCAGCAGCCCCGGGACTAGCGGGGGGGTGGCCAAAAACATTCAGTACTTC.

The rearrangement links TRBV12-5 to TRBJ2-3; a possible D gene is TRBD2 (7 bases). The CDR3 extends over 19 amino acids. CDR1 is LGHNT and CDR2 is FRNRAP in the germline V gene. Trimming cost V 2 bases and J 0 bases, with 21 bases left between them. CDR3 residues: CASGLLGWLRGPSTDTQYF. The DNA of the CDR3 is TGTGCTAGTGGTTTGTTAGGTTGGTTGCGGGGGCCTAGCACAGATACGCAGTATTTT.

V usage is TRBV10-3 and J usage is TRBJ1-3, with unresolved D. CDR3 length: 15 amino acids. V lost 0 bases to trimming and J lost 0 bases, with 6 bases between them. The germline gives CDR1 ENHRY, CDR2 SYGVKD. In DNA form, the CDR3 reads TGTGCCATCAGTGAGTCTGGGAGCTCTGGAAACACCATATATTTT. This translates into CAISESGSSGNTIYF.

The chain uses TRBV28 and TRBJ2-1, with D perhaps TRBD2 (6 bases). Looked up from germline, CDR1 is MDHEN and CDR2 is SYDVKM. Trimming pared 1 base from V and 6 bases from J, leaving 13 bases between. This CDR3 comprises 15 residues. The CDR3 DNA reads TGTGCCAGCAGTTTATCTGGAGGGTTTCGCAATGAGCAGTTCTTC. This translates into CASSLSGGFRNEQFF. The full variable domain, its missing parts supplied by reference TRBV28 and TRBJ2-1, is DVKVTQSSRYLVKRTGEKVFLECVQDMDHENMFWYRQDPGLGLRLIYFSYDVKMKEKGDIPEGYSVSREKKERFSLILESASTNQTSMYLCASSLSGGFRNEQFFGPGTRLTVL.

There are a few counts of this clone. The chain recombines TRBV6-6 with TRBJ2-2; 11 nucleotides agree with TRBD2. Germline-derived CDR1 and CDR2 are MNHNY and SVGAGI (reference sequence). V gave up 2 bases and J gave up 8 bases; unmatched junction bases: 4. The CDR3 length is 15 residues. CDR3 nucleotide sequence: TGTGCCAGCAGTTACGGTAGCGGGGGGGCAGGGGAGCTGTTTTTT. This encodes CASSYGSGGAGELFF.

This clone was recorded once. The chain couples TRBV30 to TRBJ2-5; tentatively, D is TRBD2 (5 bases). CDR1 GTSNPN and CDR2 SVGIG come from the germline V gene (reference sequence). The CDR3 loop spans 12 amino acids. V was cut by 4 bases and J by 5 bases, with 11 bases left in between. The CDR3 bases are TGTGCCTGGAACGGGGTATGGGAGACCCAGTACTTC. The encoded protein is CAWNGVWETQYF.